These 29 T cell receptor beta chains share one sample of origin, sequenced in a study of blood T cell repertoires in COVID-19. Profiled with immunoSEQ multiplex PCR; TCRdb holds only in-frame clones, not every one. Here the sample spans 100,000 to 150,000 clones, approximately 80% being singletons. The sequenced sample consisted of peripheral blood. These receptors originate from a man in his forties with active or convalescent COVID-19.

The chain has TRBV30 and TRBJ1-4; D may be TRBD1 (6 bases). Trimming removed 0 bases from V and 10 bases from J, with 15 bases in between. CDR3 length: 14 residues. The germline CDR1 and CDR2 sequences are GTSNPN and SVGIG (reference sequence). The CDR3 reads CAWSVAGEWRKLFF. CDR3 bases: TGTGCCTGGAGTGTAGCAGGGGAGTGGCGAAAACTGTTTTTT.

The chain joins TRBV5-1 to TRBJ1-2; the D is unclear. With 8 bases removed from V and 8 bases from J, the gap between germline ends came to 16 bases. This CDR3 is 12 amino acids long. Germline V gene data show CDR1 as SGHRS and CDR2 as YFSETQ. The CDR3 nucleotides are TGCGCCAGTACCCGGGAGAATCAGGGCTACACCTTC. Translated, it gives CASTRENQGYTF. The full variable domain, with the rest looked up from reference TRBV5-1 and TRBJ1-2, is KAGVTQTPRYLIKTRGQQVTLSCSPISGHRSVSWYQQTPGQGLQFLFEYFSETQRNKGNFPGRFSGRQFSNSRSEMNVSTLELGDSALYLCASTRENQGYTFGSGTRLTVV.

The genes are TRBV28 and TRBJ1-4, with D hard to call. This CDR3 region has 13 residues. CDR1 and CDR2 from the germline V gene are MDHEN and SYDVKM. Trimming took off 7 bases at V and 5 bases at J, with 11 bases between the two ends. The CDR3 spells CASTRTINEKLFF. Written as DNA, the CDR3 is TGTGCCAGCACCCGGACTATAAATGAAAAACTGTTTTTT. Based on the CDR3 plus reference TRBV28 and TRBJ1-4, the full variable domain is DVKVTQSSRYLVKRTGEKVFLECVQDMDHENMFWYRQDPGLGLRLIYFSYDVKMKEKGDIPEGYSVSREKKERFSLILESASTNQTSMYLCASTRTINEKLFFGSGTQLSVL.

The rearrangement joins TRBV4-1 to TRBJ1-2, with a weak D call TRBD1 (6 bases). The CDR3 loop spans 19 amino acids. Germline-derived CDR1 and CDR2 are MGHRA and YSYEKL. V shed 0 bases and J shed 4 bases, with 24 bases lying between them. CDR3 DNA sequence: TGCGCCAGCAGCCAAGATGTGGGAGGGGGAGGGATCCTCCTCTATGGCTACACCTTC. This codes for CASSQDVGGGGILLYGYTF.

This clone turned up a few times. The chain has TRBV5-4 and TRBJ1-6; 9 positions match TRBD1. CDR3 length: 17 residues. The V and J ends lost 1 base and 5 bases, in that order; junction bases with no gene match: 7. In germline, CDR1 is SGHNT, CDR2 YYREEE (reference sequence). The CDR3 bases are TGTGCCAGCAGCTTGTTAGGACAGGGGACAAATAATTCACCCCTCCACTTT. It specifies CASSLLGQGTNNSPLHF.

This clone came up many times. The chain recombines TRBV18 with TRBJ2-1; 7 bases match TRBD2. The CDR3 covers 17 residues. The V gene end was trimmed by 1 base and the J gene end by 0 bases; junction bases not matched to a gene: 6. The germline CDR1 and CDR2 sequences are KGHSH and LQKENI. The chain's CDR3 is CASSPRLAESSYNEQFF. Here the CDR3 DNA reads TGTGCCAGCTCACCACGGCTAGCGGAGAGCTCCTACAATGAGCAGTTCTTC.

This clone has a single count. The chain employs TRBV5-4 and TRBJ2-5; D gene uncertain. This CDR3 spans 15 amino acids. V was shortened by 0 bases and J by 5 bases, with 14 bases between the two germline ends. CDR1 SGHNT and CDR2 YYREEE come from the germline V gene (reference sequence). In DNA form, the CDR3 reads TGTGCCAGCAGCTTGGGTTCTAGTCACGAGGAGACCCAGTACTTC. This codes for CASSLGSSHEETQYF.

The CDR3 protein is CASSLSGTGGEKLFF. The CDR3 bases are TGTGCCAGCAGTTTATCGGGGACAGGGGGCGAAAAACTGTTTTTT. V and J are TRBV28 and TRBJ1-4; 12 nucleotides align to TRBD1. The V gene end was trimmed by 1 base and the J gene end by 8 bases; junction bases not matched to a gene: 2. The CDR3 is 15 amino acids. Germline V lookup: CDR1 MDHEN, CDR2 SYDVKM.

V and J are TRBV5-1 and TRBJ2-5; TRBD2 matches at 8 bases. V was pared by 4 bases and J by 7 bases, with 12 bases of the junction left unmatched. The CDR3 contains 15 residues. Germline-derived CDR1 and CDR2 are SGHRS and YFSETQ. CDR3 sequence reads: CASSPNSGVSGTQYF. Written as DNA, the CDR3 is TGCGCCAGCAGCCCGAATAGCGGGGTTAGCGGGACCCAGTACTTC.

CDR3 in DNA: TGTGCCAGCAGCGTAGAGGGGAGGGGCACTGAAGCTTTCTTT. Translating it yields CASSVEGRGTEAFF. The chain has TRBV9 and TRBJ1-1; possibly TRBD1 for D (5 bases). Germline V lookup: CDR1 SGDLS, CDR2 YYNGEE. This CDR3 spans 14 amino acids. The germline V and J ends were trimmed by 0 bases and 4 bases, with 10 bases remaining between them.

The CDR3 loop is CAWSPGALSNYGYTF. CDR3 DNA sequence: TGTGCCTGGAGTCCAGGGGCACTTTCCAACTATGGCTACACCTTC. The J gene is TRBJ1-2, the V gene TRBV30; D possibly corresponds to TRBD1 (6 bases). From germline, CDR1 is GTSNPN and CDR2 SVGIG (reference sequence). V dropped 2 bases and J dropped 2 bases, with 15 bases sitting between them. CDR3 size: 15 residues.

The rearrangement links TRBV12-3 or TRBV12-4 to TRBJ2-7; no definite D call. V was trimmed by 6 bases and J by 3 bases, leaving 6 bases between them. The CDR3 loop spans 11 amino acids. CDR3 protein: CASSPGYEQYF. CDR3 in DNA: TGTGCCAGCAGCCCAGGCTACGAGCAGTACTTC.

The chain joins TRBV4-1 to TRBJ2-5; tentatively, D is TRBD1 (6 bases). Germline V gene data show CDR1 as MGHRA and CDR2 as YSYEKL. The CDR3 runs 15 residues. The V and J ends lost 4 bases and 5 bases respectively, with 17 bases between them. The DNA of the CDR3 is TGCGCCAGCAGCCGCCACACAGGGCAAGGGGAGACCCAGTACTTC. It encodes CASSRHTGQGETQYF.

The chain is built from TRBV28 and TRBJ2-1; TRBD1 agrees at 7 bases. With 4 bases clipped from V and 9 bases from J, the junction kept 3 bases outside the gene matches. There are 12 residues in the CDR3. CDR1 is MDHEN, CDR2 SYDVKM, per germline. Here the CDR3 reads CASSSPGGEQFF. CDR3 bases: TGTGCCAGCAGTTCCCCAGGGGGTGAGCAGTTCTTC.

The V gene is TRBV7-3, the J gene TRBJ2-2; 9 nucleotides line up with TRBD2. The CDR3 is 17 residues long. From germline, CDR1 is SGHTA and CDR2 FQGTGA. J was trimmed by 0 bases and V by 5 bases; bases with no gene match: 7. CDR3 protein: CASSPRTSDANTGELFF. CDR3 nucleotide sequence: TGTGCCAGCAGCCCGCGGACTAGCGACGCGAACACCGGGGAGCTGTTTTTT.

This sequence joins TRBV5-4 and TRBJ2-3, with 16 bases identical to TRBD2. Germline V gives CDR1 SGHNT, CDR2 YYREEE (reference sequence). The ends lost 3 bases at V and 5 bases at J; junction bases unmatched: 3. This CDR3 comprises 16 residues. The CDR3 bases are TGTGCCAGCAGCTCCGGGACTAGCGGGGGGGAAGATACGCAGTATTTT. Translating it yields CASSSGTSGGEDTQYF.

This clone was detected ten times or more. The chain combines TRBV28 with TRBJ1-4; 7 bases line up with TRBD1. The V gene end was trimmed by 6 bases and the J gene end by 6 bases; junction bases not matched to a gene: 7. There are 14 residues in the CDR3. Germline lookup yields CDR1 MDHEN and CDR2 SYDVKM. The CDR3 bases are TGTGCCAGCAGCACTTGGACAGGCTATGAAAAACTGTTTTTT. Protein product: CASSTWTGYEKLFF.

V and J are TRBV15 and TRBJ2-1; weak D call: TRBD2 (5 bases). This CDR3 is built from 17 residues. Germline CDR1 and CDR2: LNHNV and YYDKDF (reference sequence). V was pared by 0 bases and J by 0 bases, with 12 bases between. As DNA, the CDR3 is TGTGCCACCAGCAGAGATTCGCCGGGGAGCTCCTACAATGAGCAGTTCTTC. Translated: CATSRDSPGSSYNEQFF.

The chain joins TRBV28 to TRBJ1-2; possibly TRBD1 for D (5 bases). The ends were cut back, 2 bases at V and 6 bases at J, with 13 bases in the middle. This CDR3 spans 14 amino acids. Germline V gives CDR1 MDHEN, CDR2 SYDVKM. The CDR3 is CASSLVSGKNGYTF. The CDR3 coding sequence is TGTGCCAGCAGTTTAGTTTCAGGGAAAAATGGCTACACCTTC.

The chain is built from TRBV7-2 and TRBJ2-2, with D unresolved. Trimming stripped 4 bases from V and 8 bases from J, with 8 bases between. The CDR3 has 12 amino acids. Germline-derived CDR1 and CDR2 are SGHTA and FQGNSA. The DNA for the CDR3 is TGTGCCAGCAGCTCCCCTCCGGGGGAGCTGTTTTTT. The encoded protein is CASSSPPGELFF.

The chain recombines TRBV7-3 with TRBJ2-7, with D perhaps TRBD2 (6 bases). The CDR3 runs to 12 residues. V was trimmed by 5 bases and J by 6 bases, leaving 11 bases between them. CDR1 and CDR2 (germline): SGHTA, FQGTGA. CDR3 nucleotide sequence: TGTGCCAGCAGCCAAGGGACTCGCGAGCAGTACTTC. Translating gives CASSQGTREQYF.

The chain joins TRBV4-1 to TRBJ2-3; TRBD2 might be the D (5 bases). Per the germline V gene, CDR1 is MGHRA and CDR2 is YSYEKL. There are 16 residues in the CDR3. V lost 3 bases, J lost 0 bases, and 13 bases lay in between. The CDR3 DNA follows: TGCGCCAGCAGCCATCTTCAACTAGTAAGCACAGATACGCAGTATTTT. It specifies CASSHLQLVSTDTQYF.

This clone was seen once. V gene TRBV5-8 combines with J gene TRBJ1-6, with D unclear. This CDR3 contains 14 residues. Per germline, CDR1 SGHTS and CDR2 YDEGEE. Trimming cost V 0 bases and J 17 bases, with 18 bases left between them. The CDR3 nucleotides are TGTGCCAGCAGCTTGGGAGCTGGACTCCCCCGCTTCCACTTT. It codes for CASSLGAGLPRFHF.

This clone has more than one count but fewer than ten. The chain links TRBV24-1 to TRBJ1-1; D perhaps matches TRBD1 (5 bases). V lost 4 bases, J lost 6 bases, and 14 bases lay in between. The CDR3 totals 14 residues. CDR1 KGHDR and CDR2 SFDVKD come from the germline V gene. The CDR3 DNA reads TGTGCCACCAGTGAGGCAGGGTCCGGAGCTGAAGCTTTCTTT. Residues: CATSEAGSGAEAFF.

This rearrangement joins TRBV27 to TRBJ1-2; the match to TRBD1 covers 9 bases. Per the germline V gene, CDR1 is MNHEY and CDR2 is SMNVEV (reference sequence). CDR3 length: 15 amino acids. J gave up 8 bases and V 5 bases, and 12 bases lay outside the gene matches. The CDR3 nucleotides are TGTGCCAGCAGTCCCCGGGACAGGGATTTTGTGGGCTACACCTTC. Translating gives CASSPRDRDFVGYTF.

The V call is TRBV30, the J call TRBJ2-3, with 15 bases fitting TRBD2. Germline values: CDR1 GTSNPN, CDR2 SVGIG (reference sequence). V dropped 5 bases and J dropped 3; count of bases not matched to a gene: 3. This CDR3 region has 15 residues. DNA of the CDR3: TGTGCCTGGGGACTAGCGGGAGGGTTAACAGATACGCAGTATTTT. It yields the protein CAWGLAGGLTDTQYF.

The V and J genes are TRBV10-3 and TRBJ2-7; TRBD1 aligns across 7 bases. CDR1 is ENHRY, CDR2 SYGVKD, per germline. The V segment lost 3 bases and the J segment 5 bases; nucleotides outside the gene matches: 19. This CDR3 contains 18 residues. In DNA, the CDR3 is TGTGCCATCAGTGAAACAGGGGACACGTCGTTGATCGGAGACGAGCAGTACTTC. Translation gives CAISETGDTSLIGDEQYF.

In its sample, this clone was seen a few times. The gene calls are TRBV5-1 and TRBJ2-5; TRBD2 matches at 9 bases. J gave up 2 bases and V 6 bases, and 5 bases lay outside the gene matches. The CDR3 loop spans 14 amino acids. The germline gives CDR1 SGHRS, CDR2 YFSETQ. The CDR3 sequence: CASKALAGQETQYF. CDR3 sequence (DNA): TGCGCCAGCAAGGCGCTAGCGGGACAAGAGACCCAGTACTTC.

The rearrangement links TRBV4-2 to TRBJ2-2; 7 nucleotides match TRBD2. V was pared by 4 bases and J by 4 bases, with 6 bases of the junction left unmatched. Germline V gene lookup returns CDR1 LGHNA and CDR2 YNFKEQ. This CDR3 spans 15 amino acids. The CDR3 region is CASSLQRESTGELFF. CDR3 nucleotides: TGTGCCAGCAGCCTTCAGCGGGAAAGCACCGGGGAGCTGTTTTTT.